This TCR beta chain was sequenced for a study of human T cells and chemical hapten exposure. Germline values: CDR1 KGHSH, CDR2 LQKENI. This CDR3 is 15 amino acids long. V was clipped by 3 bases and J by 9 bases; unmatched bases: 4. TCRdb reprocessed the RACE reads with MiXCR, giving one entry per CDR3 protein. Among some 400,000 distinct CDR3 sequences listed, around 4.8% were seen once. Time point described: patch test 1, 2 weeks after DPC sensitization. Sample treatment: therapeutic diphenylcyclopropenone sensitization with weekly scalp DPC. The sequences come from whole blood, collected in connection with sensitization to the hapten diphenylcyclopropenone (DPC). The genes are TRBV18 and TRBJ1-6; 11 bases fit TRBD1. This clonotype was sampled from a woman between 45 and 60 years old with alopecia areata. Some clones in this sample may be carry-over from other donors' samples. CDR3 amino acids: CASSPGQGVSSPLHF. CDR3 coding DNA: TGTGCCAGCTCACCGGGACAGGGGGTTAGTTCACCCCTCCACTTT.